This T cell receptor (beta chain) was recovered during a study of OX40 agonist ivuxolimab in advanced cancers. About the study as a whole: Ivuxolimab was a fully human IgG2 agonistic monoclonal antibody targeting the costimulatory receptor OX40 (CD134). Intravenous ivuxolimab was administered to patients every 2 weeks at six dose levels: 0.01, 0.1, 0.3, 1.5, 3 and 10 mg/kg. Peripheral TCRbeta sequencing aimed to test whether ivuxolimab altered TCR sequence diversity and caused clonal T-cell expansion. The paper reports the monotherapy dose-escalation portion (N of about 47 patients) of the phase I ivuxolimab trial. Of the roughly 50 dose-escalation patients, hepatocellular carcinoma was present in 19, melanoma in approximately 15, renal cell carcinoma in 9 and head and neck cancer in 9. Prior anti-PD-1, anti-PD-L1 or anti-CTLA-4 therapy was permitted, and checkpoint inhibitors had been received by more than 35% of dose-escalation patients. Partial responses occurred in three dose-escalation patients: two with cutaneous melanoma and one with hepatocellular carcinoma. In the dose-escalation cohort, 82.7% of patients were male, and the mean age was approximately 64 years, with a range of 23 to 79. Broader findings and caveats from the paper: In partial responders in the 0.1-3.0 mg/kg groups, normalized peripheral clonal expansion was found to be among the lowest, especially among CD8+ T cells. Antigen specificity was not determined for the clonally expanded peripheral T cells. Low levels of normalized T-cell clonal expansion were also seen in some nonresponding patients. On average, CD8+ T cells showed more expanded clones than CD4+ T cells after ivuxolimab. At doses from 0.1 to 3.0 mg/kg, clonal expansion was seen in both CD4+ and CD8+ blood T cells between baseline and week 6.

According to the germline V gene, CDR1 reads MDHEN and CDR2 reads SYDVKM. Trimming removed 5 bases from V and 7 bases from J; the gene matches leave 7 bases unexplained. The CDR3 starts with the cysteine, ends with the phenylalanine, and has 14 residues. CDR3 DNA only is kept here, 42 bases in frame from base 1. The trial excluded patients who had a history of autoimmune disease or were on systemic immunosuppression. Peripheral blood for TCR sequencing was collected from all dose cohorts at baseline, on cycle 4 day 1, and on cycle 7 day 1. Samples came from an open-label, multicenter, first-in-human phase I dose-escalation trial of ivuxolimab. Adults with locally advanced or metastatic melanoma, renal cell carcinoma, hepatocellular carcinoma or head and neck squamous cell carcinoma were enrolled in the trial. Before TCR sequencing, CD4+ T cells and CD8+ T cells from peripheral blood were sorted into separate populations.

Concerning this clone itself: Its antigen remains unidentified. The sample holds no much larger clone one base away, and base qualities are not on file.

Genomic DNA was isolated from the sorted cells so that the TCRbeta CDR3 region could be sequenced. The immunoSEQ Assay was used to sequence the TCRbeta CDR3 regions. The table was pulled from immuneACCESS by TCRdb, which kept in-frame rearrangements only. Such tables lose some clones; where checked, under half of the loss comes from unresolved V genes, and the rest has no known cause. This sample has 91,000 or so clones in its table, and approximately 84% of those were observed once. The ten largest clonotypes hold just under 2% of the sample. This specimen was CD4+ or CD8+ T cells sorted from blood, taken in a trial of the OX40 agonist ivuxolimab. The V and J segments used are TRBV28 and TRBJ2-1, with 8 bases aligning to TRBD1. The sequence was obtained from an adult with an advanced solid tumor such as melanoma, head and neck, liver or kidney cancer. The CDR3 protein is CASSQRQGLNEQFF. The nucleotide sequence reads as follows: TGTGCCAGCAGTCAACGACAGGGGCTGAATGAGCAGTTCTTC.